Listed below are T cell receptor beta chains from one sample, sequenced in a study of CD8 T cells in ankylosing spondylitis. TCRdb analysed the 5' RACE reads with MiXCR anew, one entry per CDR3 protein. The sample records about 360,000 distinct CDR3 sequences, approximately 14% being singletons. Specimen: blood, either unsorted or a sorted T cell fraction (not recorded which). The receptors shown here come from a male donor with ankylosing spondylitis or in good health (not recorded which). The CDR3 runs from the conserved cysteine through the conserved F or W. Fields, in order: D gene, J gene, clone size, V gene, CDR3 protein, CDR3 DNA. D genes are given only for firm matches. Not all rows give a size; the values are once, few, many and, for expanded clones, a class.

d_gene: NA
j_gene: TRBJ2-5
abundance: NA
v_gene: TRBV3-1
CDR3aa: CASSQEQRSLQETQYF
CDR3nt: TGTGCCAGCAGCCAAGAACAGCGGAGCCTCCAAGAGACCCAGTACTTC

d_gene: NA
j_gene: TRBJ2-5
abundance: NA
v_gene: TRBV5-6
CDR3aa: CASSLADWNQETQYF
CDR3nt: TGTGCCAGCAGCTTAGCAGACTGGAACCAAGAGACCCAGTACTTC

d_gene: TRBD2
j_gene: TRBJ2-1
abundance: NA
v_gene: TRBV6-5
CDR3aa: CASSYSGLAGVHNEQFF
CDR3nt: TGTGCCAGCAGTTACTCAGGGCTAGCGGGAGTCCACAATGAGCAGTTCTTC

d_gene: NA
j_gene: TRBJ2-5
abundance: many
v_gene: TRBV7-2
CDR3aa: CASSLWEKETQYF
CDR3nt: TGTGCCAGCAGCTTATGGGAGAAAGAGACCCAGTACTTC

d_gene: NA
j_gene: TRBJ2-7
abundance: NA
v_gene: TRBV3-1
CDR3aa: CASSLTRGSYEQYF
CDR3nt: TGTGCCAGCAGCCTCACTCGGGGGTCCTACGAGCAGTACTTC

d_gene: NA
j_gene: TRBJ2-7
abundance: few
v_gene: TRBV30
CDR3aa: CAWAGPSYEQYF
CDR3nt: TGTGCCTGGGCGGGACCCTCCTACGAGCAGTACTTC

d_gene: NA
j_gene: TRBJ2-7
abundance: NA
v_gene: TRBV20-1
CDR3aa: CSAGPTGPSYEQYF
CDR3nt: TGCAGTGCGGGTCCGACAGGACCCTCCTACGAGCAGTACTTC

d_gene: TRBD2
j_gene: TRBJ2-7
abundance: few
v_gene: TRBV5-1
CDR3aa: CASSLDSGTSLYEQYF
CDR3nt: TGCGCCAGCAGCTTAGACTCCGGGACTAGCCTCTACGAGCAGTACTTC

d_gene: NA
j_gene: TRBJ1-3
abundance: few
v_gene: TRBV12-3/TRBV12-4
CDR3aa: CASRPDGNSGNTIYF
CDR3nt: TGTGCCAGCAGACCGGACGGCAACTCTGGAAACACCATATATTTT

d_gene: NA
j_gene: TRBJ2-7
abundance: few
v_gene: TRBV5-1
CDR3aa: CASSFRSWGEGSYEQYF
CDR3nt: TGCGCCAGCAGCTTCCGGTCATGGGGTGAGGGATCCTACGAGCAGTACTTC

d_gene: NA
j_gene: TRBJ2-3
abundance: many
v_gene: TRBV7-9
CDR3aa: CASQAVDTQYF
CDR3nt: TGTGCCAGCCAAGCGGTCGATACGCAGTATTTT

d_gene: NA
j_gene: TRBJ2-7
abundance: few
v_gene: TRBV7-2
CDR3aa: CASSPRDRVSYEQYF
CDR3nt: TGTGCCAGCAGCCCCCGGGACCGTGTTTCCTACGAGCAGTACTTC

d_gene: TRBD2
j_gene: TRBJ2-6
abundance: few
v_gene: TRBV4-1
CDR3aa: CASRQGVGRGGSGANVLTF
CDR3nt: TGCGCCAGCAGACAAGGGGTTGGGAGGGGCGGCTCTGGGGCCAACGTCCTGACTTTC

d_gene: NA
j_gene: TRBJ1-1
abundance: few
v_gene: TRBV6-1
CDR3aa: CASSEVGTLAFF
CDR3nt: TGTGCCAGCAGTGAAGTGGGGACATTAGCTTTCTTT

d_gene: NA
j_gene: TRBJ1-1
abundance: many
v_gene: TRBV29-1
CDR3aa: CSVSEALRLNTEAFF
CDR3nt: TGCAGCGTTTCAGAAGCGTTACGACTGAACACTGAAGCTTTCTTT

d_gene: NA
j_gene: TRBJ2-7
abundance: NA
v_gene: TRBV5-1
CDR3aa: CASSYSRDYEQYF
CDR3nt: TGCGCCAGCAGTTATAGCAGGGACTACGAGCAGTACTTC

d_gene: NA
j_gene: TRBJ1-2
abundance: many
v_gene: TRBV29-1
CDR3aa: CSVEASGALYGYTF
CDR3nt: TGCAGCGTTGAAGCCTCAGGGGCCCTATATGGCTACACCTTC

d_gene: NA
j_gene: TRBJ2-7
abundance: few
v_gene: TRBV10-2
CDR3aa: CASSDWVPYEQYF
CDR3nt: TGCGCCAGCAGTGATTGGGTCCCCTACGAGCAGTACTTC

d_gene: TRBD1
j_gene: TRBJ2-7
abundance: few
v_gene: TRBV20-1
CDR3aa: CSASATFDRGTNEQYF
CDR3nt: TGCAGTGCTAGCGCGACCTTTGACAGGGGAACGAACGAGCAGTACTTC

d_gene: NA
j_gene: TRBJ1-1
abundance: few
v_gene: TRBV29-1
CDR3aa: CSTKQGVGTEAFF
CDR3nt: TGCAGTACCAAACAGGGCGTGGGCACTGAAGCTTTCTTT

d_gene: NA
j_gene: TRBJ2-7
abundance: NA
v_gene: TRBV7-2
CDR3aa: CASSLGRNPTYEQYF
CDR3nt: TGTGCCAGCAGCTTAGGGCGCAACCCGACCTACGAGCAGTACTTC

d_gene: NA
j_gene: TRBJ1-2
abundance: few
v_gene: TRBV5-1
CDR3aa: CASSFRGGTGYTF
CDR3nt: TGCGCCAGCAGCTTTCGGGGAGGGACCGGCTACACCTTC

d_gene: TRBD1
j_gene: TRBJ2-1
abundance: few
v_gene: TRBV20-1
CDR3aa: CSANQPGQGYNEQFF
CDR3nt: TGCAGTGCTAATCAGCCGGGACAGGGGTACAATGAGCAGTTCTTC

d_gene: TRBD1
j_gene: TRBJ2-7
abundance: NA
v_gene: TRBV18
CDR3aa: CASSRGTGSPYEQYF
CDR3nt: TGTGCCAGCTCACGGGGGACAGGGTCCCCCTACGAGCAGTACTTC

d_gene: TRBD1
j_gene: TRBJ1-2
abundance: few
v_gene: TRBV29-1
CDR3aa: CSVESGQGAFGYTF
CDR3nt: TGCAGCGTTGAAAGTGGACAGGGGGCTTTTGGCTACACCTTC